Described below is a single TCR beta chain sequence and its context. The sample is drawn from a study of CD8 T cells in Susac syndrome. Reverse transcription of 0.5 to 1 ug RNA was performed with random hexamers. Amplification of TCR beta CDR3 used immunoSEQ multiplex PCR across 54 Vbeta and 13 Jbeta. TCRdb reprocessed the immunoSEQ multiplex PCR reads with MiXCR, giving one entry per CDR3 protein. The sample has fewer than 150,000 distinct CDR3 sequences, 94% seen once. The V end was cut by 0 bases, the J end by 5 bases, with 3 bases between. The CDR3 contains 11 residues. In germline, CDR1 is SGHDT, CDR2 YYEEEE.

The receptor was derived from a human donor in good health. This sequence joins TRBV5-6 and TRBJ2-7; D is uncertain. Sequencing was performed on CD8+ T cells from PBMCs. CDR3 in DNA: TGTGCCAGCAGCTTGGAGGACGAGCAGTACTTC. Protein sequence: CASSLEDEQYF.